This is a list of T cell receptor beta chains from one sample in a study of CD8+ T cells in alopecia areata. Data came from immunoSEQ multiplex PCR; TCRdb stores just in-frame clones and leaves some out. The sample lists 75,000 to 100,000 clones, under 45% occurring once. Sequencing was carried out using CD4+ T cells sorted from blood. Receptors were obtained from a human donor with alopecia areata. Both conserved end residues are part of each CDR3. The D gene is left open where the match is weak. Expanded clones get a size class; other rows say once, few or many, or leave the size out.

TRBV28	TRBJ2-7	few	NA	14	TGTGCCAGCAGAACGACAGGTTCCTCCTACGAGCAGTACTTC	CASRTTGSSYEQYF
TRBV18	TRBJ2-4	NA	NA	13	TGTGCCAGCGGCAGGGAAGCCAAAAACATTCAGTACTTC	CASGREAKNIQYF
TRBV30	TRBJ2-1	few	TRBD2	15	TGTGCCTGGAGTGTGACGGGAGGATCATACAATGAGCAGTTCTTC	CAWSVTGGSYNEQFF
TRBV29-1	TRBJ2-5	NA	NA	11	TGCAGCGTTGTTGCCGGGGAGACCCAGTACTTC	CSVVAGETQYF
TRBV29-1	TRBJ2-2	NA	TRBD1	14	TGCAGCGTCGATCCGACAGGGTCCACCGGGGAGCTGTTTTTT	CSVDPTGSTGELFF
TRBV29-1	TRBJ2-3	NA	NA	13	TGCAGCGTTGGCCCAGCGCAAGGGGATACGCAGTATTTT	CSVGPAQGDTQYF
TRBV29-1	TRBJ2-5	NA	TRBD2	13	TGCAGCGTTGGCACTAGCGGGGCCGAGACCCAGTACTTC	CSVGTSGAETQYF
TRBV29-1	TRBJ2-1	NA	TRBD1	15	TGCAGCCTAGCAAAGGGACAGGGGCCAAACGATGAGCAGTTCTTC	CSLAKGQGPNDEQFF
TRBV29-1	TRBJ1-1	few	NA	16	TGCAGCGTTATCGGGACTCGGGGGCGCGTATACACTGAAGCTTTCTTT	CSVIGTRGRVYTEAFF
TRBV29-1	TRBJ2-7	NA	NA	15	TGCAGCGTGAGGGCTCCGCTCAATCAAAGGTCCGAGCAGTACTTC	CSVRAPLNQRSEQYF
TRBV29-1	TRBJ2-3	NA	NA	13	TGCAGCGCACGGGACACGTCAGCAGATACGCAGTATTTT	CSARDTSADTQYF
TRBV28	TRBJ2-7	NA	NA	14	TGTGCCGTGCGGGGAGGACTCCCCACCTACGAGCAGTACTTC	CAVRGGLPTYEQYF
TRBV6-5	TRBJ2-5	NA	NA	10	TGTGCCTGCGGTAGAGAGACCCAGTACTTC	CACGRETQYF
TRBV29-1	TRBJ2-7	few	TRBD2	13	TGCAGCGTTTTGATATGGGGGAGGGGCGAGCAGTACTTC	CSVLIWGRGEQYF
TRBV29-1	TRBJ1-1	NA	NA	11	TGCAGCGTTGGGGAAGACACTGAAGCTTTCTTT	CSVGEDTEAFF
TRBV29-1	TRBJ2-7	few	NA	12	TGCAGCGTTTCAACACTCTCCTACGAGCAGTACTTC	CSVSTLSYEQYF
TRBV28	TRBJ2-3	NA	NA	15	TGTGCCAGCAGTTCCAGCCAGGGGTACACAGATACGCAGTATTTT	CASSSSQGYTDTQYF
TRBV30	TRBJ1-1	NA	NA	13	TGTGCCTGGATGGGGACGAGGAACACTGAAGCTTTCTTT	CAWMGTRNTEAFF
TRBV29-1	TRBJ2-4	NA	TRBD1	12	TGCAGCGATCCGGACAGGAAAAACATTCAGTACTTC	CSDPDRKNIQYF
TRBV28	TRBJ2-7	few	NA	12	TGTGCCAGCAGAGTAACCCCTTTGGAGCAGTACTTC	CASRVTPLEQYF
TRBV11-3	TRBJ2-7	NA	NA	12	TGTGCCAGCAGACAGTCCAGGGACGAGCAGTACTTC	CASRQSRDEQYF
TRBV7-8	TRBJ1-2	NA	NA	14	TGTGCCAGCAGCACAACGTCCGGGACAATTGGCTACACCTTC	CASSTTSGTIGYTF
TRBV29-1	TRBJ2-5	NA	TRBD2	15	TGCAGCGTCTGGGGGACTAGCGGGAACGAAGAGACCCAGTACTTC	CSVWGTSGNEETQYF
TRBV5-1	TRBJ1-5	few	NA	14	TGCGCCAGCAGCGTGGGGGTTAGCAATCAGCCCCAGCATTTT	CASSVGVSNQPQHF
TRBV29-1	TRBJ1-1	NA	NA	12	TGCAGCGCATGGGCTGTGAACACTGAAGCTTTCTTT	CSAWAVNTEAFF
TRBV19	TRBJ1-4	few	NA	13	TGTGCCAGTAGCGCGACATGGCGTGAAAAACTGTTTTTT	CASSATWREKLFF
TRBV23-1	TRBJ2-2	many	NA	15	TGCGCCAGCAGTCCGGCCCGACAGAACACCGGGGAGCTGTTTTTT	CASSPARQNTGELFF
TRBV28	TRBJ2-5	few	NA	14	TGTGCCAGCAGCCTTCGCGGGACTCAAGAGACCCAGTACTTC	CASSLRGTQETQYF
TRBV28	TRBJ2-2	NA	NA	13	TGTGCCAGCACGGTAGGGAACACCGGGGAGCTGTTTTTT	CASTVGNTGELFF
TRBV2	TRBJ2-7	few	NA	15	TGTGCCAGCAGTGAAGCGGGGCAGGGTACCCTCGAGCAGTACTTC	CASSEAGQGTLEQYF
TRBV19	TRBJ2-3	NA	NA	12	TGTGCCAGTAGTCCCCAGGGTTGGACGCAGTATTTT	CASSPQGWTQYF
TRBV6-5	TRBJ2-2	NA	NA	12	TGTGCCAGCAGTGTACGAACCGGGGAGCTGTTTTTT	CASSVRTGELFF
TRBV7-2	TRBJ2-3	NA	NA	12	TGTGCCAGCAGCTTCAGGGCAGATACGCAGTATTTT	CASSFRADTQYF
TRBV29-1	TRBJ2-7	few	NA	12	TGCAGCGTTGAAGGGGCCGGGGACGAGCAGTACTTC	CSVEGAGDEQYF
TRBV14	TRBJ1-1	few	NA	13	TGTGCCAGCAGCCAAGGTGCAGCGCCTGAAGCTTTCTTT	CASSQGAAPEAFF
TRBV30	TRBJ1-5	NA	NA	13	TGTGCCTGGAGTGTTTATAGCAATCAGCCCCAGCATTTT	CAWSVYSNQPQHF
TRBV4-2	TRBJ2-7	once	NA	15	TGTGCCAGCAGCCCTCGGGACTCTGGAAGCTACGAGCAGTACTTC	CASSPRDSGSYEQYF
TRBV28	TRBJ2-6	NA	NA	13	TGTGCCAGCAGACCCTCTGGGGCCAACGTCCTGACTTTC	CASRPSGANVLTF
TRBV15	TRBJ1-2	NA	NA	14	TGTGCCACCAGCAGGGACCAGAGGAACTATGGCTACACCTTC	CATSRDQRNYGYTF
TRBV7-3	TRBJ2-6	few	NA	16	TGTGCCAGCAGCTCCAGTCAAGTTTCTGGGGCCAACGTCCTGACTTTC	CASSSSQVSGANVLTF
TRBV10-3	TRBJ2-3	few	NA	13	TGTGCCATCCAGGCCCGAGGGAGGGATACGCAGTATTTT	CAIQARGRDTQYF
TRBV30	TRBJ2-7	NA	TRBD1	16	TGTGCCTGGAGTCTTTTCGGACAGGGGATGGCGTACGAGCAGTACTTC	CAWSLFGQGMAYEQYF
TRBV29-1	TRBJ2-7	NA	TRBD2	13	TGCAGCCCGGGACTAGCGGAGTCCTACGAGCAGTACTTC	CSPGLAESYEQYF
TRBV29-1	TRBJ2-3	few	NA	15	TGCAGCGTTGAAGATCCGAGAGGGTTAGTCGATACGCAGTATTTT	CSVEDPRGLVDTQYF
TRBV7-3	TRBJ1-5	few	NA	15	TGTGCCAGCAGCTTCGGGGGACCGGGAGTTCAGCCCCAGCATTTT	CASSFGGPGVQPQHF